This TCR beta chain was sequenced during a study of cytomegalovirus exposure and HLA in healthy donors. The germline V and J ends were trimmed by 7 bases and 3 bases, with 13 bases remaining between them. Germline V gives CDR1 MNHNS, CDR2 SASEGT. The CDR3 has 14 residues. PCR employed 60 Vbeta and 13 Jbeta primers. Data came from immunoSEQ multiplex PCR; TCRdb stores just in-frame clones and leaves some out. The profile shows about 140,000 clones, 73% of them singletons. Broader study findings: Despite most TCR sequences being rare, some public TCRs occurred in many donors.

The sample holds a few counts of this clone. What it recognizes is unknown. This chain links TRBV6-1 with TRBJ2-1; tentative D call: TRBD1 (6 bases). The sample comprised PBMCs. This TCR derives from a woman in her thirties or forties in good health and CMV-seronegative. Here the CDR3 reads CASKSGQIYNEQFF. The CDR3 DNA reads as TGTGCCAGCAAATCCGGACAGATCTACAATGAGCAGTTCTTC.